Listed below are T cell receptor beta chains from one sample, sequenced in a study of monozygotic twins with inflammatory bowel disease. TCRdb re-called the 5' RACE reads and gives one entry per CDR3 protein, without DNA. The sample holds approximately 330,000 distinct CDR3 sequences. The specimen sequenced was blood. All receptors derive from a human donor with ulcerative colitis or Crohn's disease, or a healthy co-twin of an affected twin (not recorded which). CDR3s include the opening cysteine and the closing phenylalanine or tryptophan.

J gene: TRBJ2-1; V gene: TRBV5-6; CDR3 protein: CASSLELRSSYNEQFF
J gene: TRBJ1-5; V gene: TRBV2; CDR3 protein: CASMGDHQPQHF
J gene: TRBJ2-7; V gene: TRBV29-1; CDR3 protein: CSATWDRGSEQYF
J gene: TRBJ2-3; V gene: TRBV6-1; CDR3 protein: CASRHRQGWTDTQYF
J gene: TRBJ1-2; V gene: TRBV6-5; CDR3 protein: CASSYPTAGREDYGYTF
J gene: TRBJ2-1; V gene: TRBV12-3/TRBV12-4; CDR3 protein: CASRVPGLAVREQFF
J gene: TRBJ1-5; V gene: TRBV7-2; CDR3 protein: CASSRRGENQPQHF
J gene: TRBJ1-2; V gene: TRBV27; CDR3 protein: CASSLSGSLYGYTF
J gene: TRBJ1-2; V gene: TRBV4-3; CDR3 protein: CASSQERAWGYTF
J gene: TRBJ2-1; V gene: TRBV11-2; CDR3 protein: CASSLGHPNEQFF
J gene: TRBJ1-2; V gene: TRBV4-3; CDR3 protein: CASSHDSRLSNYGYTF
J gene: TRBJ2-3; V gene: TRBV9; CDR3 protein: CASSYGASTDTQYF
J gene: TRBJ2-5; V gene: TRBV7-9; CDR3 protein: CASSLGDYQETQYF
J gene: TRBJ2-7; V gene: TRBV10-3; CDR3 protein: CAISDIRGEQYF
J gene: TRBJ2-1; V gene: TRBV5-1; CDR3 protein: CASADSPSSYNEQFF
J gene: TRBJ2-5; V gene: TRBV12-3/TRBV12-4; CDR3 protein: CASNPTGYGETQYF
J gene: TRBJ2-2; V gene: TRBV20-1; CDR3 protein: CSADRGRSTGELFF
J gene: TRBJ1-5; V gene: TRBV4-1; CDR3 protein: CASSYDSYQPQHF
J gene: TRBJ2-1; V gene: TRBV20-1; CDR3 protein: CSAREGISGSYNEQFF
J gene: TRBJ1-1; V gene: TRBV28; CDR3 protein: CASSFEMGARETEAFF
J gene: TRBJ2-5; V gene: TRBV27; CDR3 protein: CASSNQDRQETQYF
J gene: TRBJ2-7; V gene: TRBV12-3/TRBV12-4; CDR3 protein: CASSLGRPPYEQYF
J gene: TRBJ1-1; V gene: TRBV20-1; CDR3 protein: CSARGQQNIEAFF
J gene: TRBJ2-6; V gene: TRBV28; CDR3 protein: CASRLAAYSGANVLTF
J gene: TRBJ2-3; V gene: TRBV5-1; CDR3 protein: CASSPSQDRGRDTDTQYF
J gene: TRBJ1-1; V gene: TRBV5-1; CDR3 protein: CASSPAKPGGYTEAFF
J gene: TRBJ1-1; V gene: TRBV9; CDR3 protein: CASSTQIQGGSMNTEAFF
J gene: TRBJ2-5; V gene: TRBV27; CDR3 protein: CASSIRTGGETQYF
J gene: TRBJ1-1; V gene: TRBV5-1; CDR3 protein: CASSWAGTGGFGDF
J gene: TRBJ2-1; V gene: TRBV5-5; CDR3 protein: CASSSQTYNEQFF
J gene: TRBJ2-1; V gene: TRBV18; CDR3 protein: CASSKTSGMNNEQFF
J gene: TRBJ1-6; V gene: TRBV27; CDR3 protein: CASSLGWTSPLHF
J gene: TRBJ1-5; V gene: TRBV6-2/TRBV6-3; CDR3 protein: CASSGQGYSNQPQHF
J gene: TRBJ2-5; V gene: TRBV5-1; CDR3 protein: CASSLSTTSFGETQYF
J gene: TRBJ2-7; V gene: TRBV28; CDR3 protein: CASSLDQSAGYEQYF
J gene: TRBJ2-2; V gene: TRBV5-1; CDR3 protein: CASSPTLAGANTGELFF
J gene: TRBJ2-3; V gene: TRBV5-1; CDR3 protein: CASSLTPGTSGSTDTQYF
J gene: TRBJ1-1; V gene: TRBV5-6; CDR3 protein: CASSLAIGLPEAFF
J gene: TRBJ1-5; V gene: TRBV15; CDR3 protein: CATSRDPGNQPQHF
J gene: TRBJ1-1; V gene: TRBV29-1; CDR3 protein: CSVEGPSGTEAFF
J gene: TRBJ2-5; V gene: TRBV27; CDR3 protein: CATAFLETQYF
J gene: TRBJ1-6; V gene: TRBV19; CDR3 protein: CASSPTGGGSPLHF